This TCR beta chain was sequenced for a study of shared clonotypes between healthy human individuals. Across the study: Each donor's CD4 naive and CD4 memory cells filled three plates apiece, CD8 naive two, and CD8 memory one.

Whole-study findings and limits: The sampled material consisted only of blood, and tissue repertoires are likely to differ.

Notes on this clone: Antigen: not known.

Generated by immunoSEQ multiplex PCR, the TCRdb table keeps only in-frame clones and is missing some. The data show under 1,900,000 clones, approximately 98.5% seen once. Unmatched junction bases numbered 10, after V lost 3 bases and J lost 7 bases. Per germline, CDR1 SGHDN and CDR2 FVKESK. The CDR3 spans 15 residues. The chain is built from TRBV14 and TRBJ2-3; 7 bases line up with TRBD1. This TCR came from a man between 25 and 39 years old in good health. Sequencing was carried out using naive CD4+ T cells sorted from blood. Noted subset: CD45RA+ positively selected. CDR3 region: CASSHLRQGLNTQYF. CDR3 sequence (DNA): TGTGCCAGCAGCCACTTACGACAGGGTCTGAATACGCAGTATTTT.